This T cell receptor (beta chain) was captured in a study of blood T cell repertoires in COVID-19. Background on the study: Acute and convalescent COVID-19 specimens originated in the United States, Italy and Spain. PBMCs, B-cell-depleted T cells, or T cells provided the cDNA or gDNA that made up the material.

Original processing methods: Estimation of nucleated cell counts was performed using reference gene primer amplification. Measured with immunoSEQ multiplex PCR; TCRdb has only the in-frame clones, and not every one. V and J calls and clone size come straight from that table; D and trimming were deduced from the DNA. The sample lists 150,000 to 200,000 clones, roughly 89% occurring once. The CDR3 extends over 15 amino acids. Germline CDR1 and CDR2: GTSNPN and SVGIG (reference sequence). V dropped 4 bases and J dropped 8; count of bases not matched to a gene: 16. The chain couples TRBV30 to TRBJ1-2; TRBD1 matches 7 bases. This sequence was found in a man younger than 35 with active or convalescent COVID-19. The sequenced sample consisted of peripheral blood. CDR3: CAWTPPGARGNGYTF. The CDR3 region has the DNA TGTGCCTGGACCCCCCCTGGGGCCAGGGGGAACGGCTACACCTTC.